Presented here are 10 T cell receptor beta chains from one specimen sequenced in a study of identical twins. TCRdb itself ran the 5' RACE reads through MiXCR, one entry per CDR3 protein. The sample lists hundreds of thousands of distinct CDR3 sequences, 8.6% occurring once. This same sample was also part of a study on yellow fever vaccine responses in identical twins.

Sequenced input: PBMCs. The receptors derive from a woman under 30 in good health.

This clonotype was seen only a few times. The chain carries TRBV10-3 and TRBJ2-7; D ambiguous. CDR3 length equals 15 residues. Trimming took off 2 bases at V and 4 bases at J, with 15 bases between the two ends. In germline, CDR1 is ENHRY, CDR2 SYGVKD. CDR3: CAISEGRIGIYEQYF. The CDR3 nucleotides are TGTGCCATCAGTGAGGGGCGGATCGGCATATACGAGCAGTACTTC.

V usage is TRBV20-1 and J usage is TRBJ1-5, with D possibly being TRBD1 (6 bases). The CDR3 extends over 15 amino acids. Between the trimmed V and J ends, which lost 3 bases and 1 base, there was a span of 13 bases. The germline gives CDR1 DFQATT, CDR2 SNEGSKA (reference sequence). The CDR3 reads CSASLGAGSNQPQHF. CDR3 DNA sequence: TGCAGTGCTAGTTTGGGGGCCGGCAGCAATCAGCCCCAGCATTTT.

This clonotype came up many times. The CDR3 sequence is CASSSSGRGNTGELFF. DNA of the CDR3: TGCGCCAGCAGCTCATCTGGTCGAGGGAACACCGGGGAGCTGTTTTTT. The gene calls are TRBV5-1 and TRBJ2-2, with D uncertain. The V end was cut by 3 bases, the J end by 1 base, with 13 bases between. The CDR3 contains 16 residues. Germline V gene lookup returns CDR1 SGHRS and CDR2 YFSETQ.

This clonotype appeared many times. V is TRBV5-6 and J is TRBJ2-2, with 10 bases matching TRBD1. V dropped 4 bases and J dropped 3; count of bases not matched to a gene: 9. CDR1 SGHDT and CDR2 YYEEEE come from the germline V gene. The CDR3 is 17 amino acids. The CDR3 loop reads CASSPGTGATYTGELFF. Here the CDR3 DNA reads TGTGCCAGCAGCCCCGGGACAGGGGCGACTTACACCGGGGAGCTGTTTTTT.

The V gene is TRBV5-1, the J gene TRBJ2-1; TRBD1 aligns across 7 bases. The germline V gene encodes CDR1 SGHRS and CDR2 YFSETQ. The CDR3 length is 12 residues. J lost 11 bases, V lost 4 bases, and 6 bases had no gene match. The CDR3 DNA is TGCGCCAGCAGCGCCCGGGACAGAAAGCAGTTCTTC. Translating gives CASSARDRKQFF.

The rearrangement joins TRBV20-1 to TRBJ2-3, with D perhaps TRBD1 or TRBD2 (5 bases each). CDR1 DFQATT and CDR2 SNEGSKA come from the germline V gene (reference sequence). Trimming took 3 bases from V and 2 from J, leaving 18 bases between them. This CDR3 is 16 amino acids long. As DNA, the CDR3 is TGCAGTGCTAGCCGGGGCGGCTCCCGGTTCACAGATACGCAGTATTTT. Translating gives CSASRGGSRFTDTQYF.

In this sample, this clonotype turned up many times. The chain is built from TRBV10-2 and TRBJ2-1; the D gene could be TRBD1 or TRBD2 (6 bases each). Trimming removed 9 bases from V and 5 bases from J, with 14 bases in between. Germline V gene lookup returns CDR1 WSHSY and CDR2 SAAADI. The CDR3 sequence is 13 residues long. Here the CDR3 DNA reads TGCGCCAGTAGGAGGGGGATCCACAATGAGCAGTTCTTC. Translation gives CASRRGIHNEQFF.

This clonotype was seen a few times. The chain links TRBV12-3 or TRBV12-4 to TRBJ1-1; no firm D call. CDR3 size: 15 residues. V was trimmed by 3 bases and J by 1 base, leaving 12 bases between them. CDR3 region: CASSFAFVENTEAFF. In DNA form, the CDR3 reads TGTGCCAGCAGTTTCGCGTTCGTAGAGAACACTGAAGCTTTCTTT.

The genes are TRBV5-1 and TRBJ2-7; 12 bases align to TRBD2. Germline V gene data show CDR1 as SGHRS and CDR2 as YFSETQ. The CDR3 loop spans 13 amino acids. Trimming cost V 4 bases and J 6 bases; bases outside gene matches: 2. CDR3: CASSTGLAGEQYF. CDR3 DNA sequence: TGCGCCAGCAGCACGGGACTAGCGGGCGAGCAGTACTTC.

This clonotype was seen a few times. The J gene is TRBJ1-4, the V gene TRBV28; D unclear. The V gene's germline CDR1 is MDHEN and CDR2 SYDVKM. This CDR3 contains 17 residues. Trimming removed 6 bases at V and 0 bases at J, with 17 bases between. The DNA of the CDR3 is TGTGCCAGCAGCCTACCCCTTGCGGATCCAACTAATGAAAAACTGTTTTTT. It specifies CASSLPLADPTNEKLFF.